A single sample is the source of the 24 T cell receptor beta chains below, sequenced in a study of cytomegalovirus exposure and HLA in healthy donors. With 60 Vbeta and 13 Jbeta primers, the PCR was carried out. TCRdb's table, derived via immunoSEQ multiplex PCR, lists solely in-frame clones and lacks some. Counted here are over 65,000 clones, around 77% occurring once; the ten biggest clones make up 3% to 3.5%. The sequenced sample consisted of PBMCs. These receptors were collected from a man over 45 in good health and CMV-seronegative.

The rearrangement joins TRBV7-2 to TRBJ2-1; 7 nucleotides align to TRBD2. With 5 bases clipped from V and 1 base from J, the junction kept 2 bases outside the gene matches. This CDR3 is 14 amino acids long. Germline V CDR1 and CDR2: SGHTA, FQGNSA. The CDR3 DNA sequence: TGTGCCAGCAGCGGGGGGGGGTCCTACAATGAGCAGTTCTTC. Its protein product is CASSGGGSYNEQFF.

As concerns this clone: A read error may produce the germline difference seen at one junction end. This rearrangement joins TRBV7-9 to TRBJ2-1, with 8 bases identical to TRBD2. Germline loops: CDR1 SEHNR, CDR2 FQNEAQ (reference sequence). The CDR3 contains 12 residues. In nucleotides, the CDR3 is TGTTCCAGCAGCTCGAGCGGGGGTAGGGAGTTCTTC. This encodes CSSSSSGGREFF. Full variable domain (outside the CDR3, taken from reference TRBV7-9 and TRBJ2-1): DTGVSQNPRHKITKRGQNVTFRCDPISEHNRLYWYRQTLGQGPEFLTYFQNEAQLEKSRLLSDRFSAERPKGSFSTLEIQRTEQGDSAMYLCSSSSSGGREFFGPGTRLTVL.

J is TRBJ1-3 and V is TRBV6-1; TRBD1 aligns across 7 bases. Germline values: CDR1 MNHNS, CDR2 SASEGT. CDR3 length: 18 residues. J gave up 3 bases and V 4 bases, and 15 bases lay outside the gene matches. Written as DNA, the CDR3 is TGTGCCAGCAGTGGACAGGGCGCCAACCCCCTCTTTGGAAACACCATATATTTT. Translating gives CASSGQGANPLFGNTIYF.

The chain uses TRBV6-1 and TRBJ2-7, with TRBD1 identical over 7 bases. The CDR3 runs to 15 residues. Germline V CDR1 and CDR2: MNHNS, SASEGT. Unmatched junction bases numbered 8, after V lost 6 bases and J lost 0 bases. The CDR3 DNA is TGTGCCAGCAGCAGCCAGGACAGGACCTCCTACGAGCAGTACTTC. Translation gives CASSSQDRTSYEQYF.

This chain connects TRBV27 to TRBJ1-1, with unresolved D. Deletions cut 4 bases from V and 0 bases from J, with 15 bases between. Germline V gives CDR1 MNHEY, CDR2 SMNVEV (reference sequence). The CDR3 totals 16 residues. Here the CDR3 DNA reads TGTGCCAGCAGTTCCGGGTCCTCTTACATGAACACTGAAGCTTTCTTT. The encoded protein is CASSSGSSYMNTEAFF.

The gene calls are TRBV19 and TRBJ1-3, with D possibly matching TRBD1 (6 bases). The CDR3 spans 14 residues. Germline V gene sequence: CDR1 LNHDA, CDR2 SQIVND (reference sequence). V was shortened by 6 bases and J by 3 bases, with 12 bases between the two germline ends. The CDR3 loop reads CASSLQGSGNTIYF. The CDR3 coding sequence is TGTGCCAGTAGCTTACAGGGAAGTGGAAACACCATATATTTT.

V usage is TRBV5-6 and J usage is TRBJ1-6; a possible D gene is TRBD1 (5 bases). The CDR3 contains 14 residues. Trimming removed 4 bases at V and 6 bases at J, with 11 bases between. Germline assignment: CDR1 SGHDT and CDR2 YYEEEE. The CDR3 nucleotides are TGTGCCAGCAGCCCGGTGGGGGGTAATTCACCCCTCCACTTT. Translating gives CASSPVGGNSPLHF.

The rearrangement links TRBV4-1 to TRBJ1-2; D uncertain. The CDR3 covers 13 residues. Germline V lookup: CDR1 MGHRA, CDR2 YSYEKL. With 1 base removed from V and 1 base from J, the gap between germline ends came to 4 bases. For the CDR3, the DNA is TGCGCCAGCAGCCAAGTCAATAACTATGGCTACACCTTC. Amino acid sequence: CASSQVNNYGYTF.

The chain uses TRBV11-3 and TRBJ2-7; tentative D call: TRBD2 (7 bases). The V gene's germline CDR1 is SGHNT and CDR2 YENEEA. The CDR3 runs 14 residues. Trimming pared 1 base from V and 3 bases from J, leaving 10 bases between. The CDR3 protein is CASSLGGGSYEQYF. The CDR3 region has the DNA TGTGCCAGCAGCTTAGGGGGGGGCAGCTACGAGCAGTACTTC.

The chain joins TRBV4-1 to TRBJ2-1; 8 bases are a match to TRBD2. Per the germline V gene, CDR1 is MGHRA and CDR2 is YSYEKL. The junction had 10 bases not matched to a gene; V was cut back by 1 base and J by 8 bases. The CDR3 loop spans 16 amino acids. The CDR3 reads CASSQVISGAGDEQFF. In DNA form, the CDR3 reads TGCGCCAGCAGCCAAGTAATCAGTGGAGCGGGGGATGAGCAGTTCTTC.

V usage is TRBV5-5 and J usage is TRBJ1-2; unclear D gene. Germline lookup yields CDR1 SGHKS and CDR2 YYEKEE (reference sequence). V dropped 4 bases and J dropped 5 bases, with 9 bases sitting between them. This CDR3 is built from 12 residues. The CDR3 bases are TGTGCCAGCAGCCAAGATGCGTATGGCTACACCTTC. It translates to CASSQDAYGYTF.

A word on this clone: The same CDR3 also results from other DNA sequences found in this sample. This sequence joins TRBV6-6 and TRBJ1-1; no definite D call. The germline V and J ends were trimmed by 6 bases and 5 bases, with 7 bases remaining between them. The CDR3 is 11 amino acids. From germline, CDR1 is MNHNY and CDR2 SVGAGI (reference sequence). CDR3 sequence (DNA): TGTGCCAGCAGCGGGGTAACTGAAGCTTTCTTT. Amino acids: CASSGVTEAFF.

This clone was detected a few times. This sequence joins TRBV29-1 and TRBJ1-4; 9 bases are a match to TRBD1. The V gene end was trimmed by 6 bases and the J gene end by 4 bases; junction bases not matched to a gene: 3. The CDR3 has 13 amino acids. The germline V gene encodes CDR1 SQVTM and CDR2 ANQGSEA. The DNA of the CDR3 is TGCAGCGTACGGACAGGGGTTAATGAAAAACTGTTTTTT. The encoded protein is CSVRTGVNEKLFF.

This clone was counted a few times. The chain couples TRBV2 to TRBJ1-2, with 9 bases fitting TRBD1. The V gene's germline CDR1 is SNHLY and CDR2 FYNNEI. CDR3 size: 13 residues. V lost 6 bases, J lost 13 bases, and 12 bases stayed unmatched. CDR3 nucleotides: TGTGCCAGCAGCCGCAGCGGACAGGGGCCTCTCACCTTC. Its translation is CASSRSGQGPLTF. Full variable domain (outside the CDR3, taken from reference TRBV2 and TRBJ1-2): EPEVTQTPSHQVTQMGQEVILRCVPISNHLYFYWYRQILGQKVEFLVSFYNNEISEKSEIFDDQFSVERPDGSNFTLKIRSTKLEDSAMYFCASSRSGQGPLTFGSGTRLTVV.

The table lists this clone with a few counts. The chain employs TRBV27 and TRBJ1-4; 8 nucleotides match TRBD1. The V gene end was trimmed by 5 bases and the J gene end by 11 bases; junction bases not matched to a gene: 10. The germline gives CDR1 MNHEY, CDR2 SMNVEV (reference sequence). The CDR3 consists of 14 residues. The CDR3 sequence: CASSQGPGGGKLFF. The CDR3 DNA reads as TGTGCCAGCAGTCAGGGGCCAGGGGGCGGGAAACTGTTTTTT.

The CDR3 reads CASSSGSLSAEQYF. The CDR3 DNA reads as TGTGCCAGCAGCTCAGGGTCCCTCTCGGCCGAGCAGTACTTC. This rearrangement joins TRBV6-5 to TRBJ2-7; tentative D call: TRBD1 (5 bases). Germline V gives CDR1 MNHEY, CDR2 SVGAGI. The CDR3 spans 14 residues. V was clipped by 6 bases and J by 6 bases, with 18 bases between them.

The gene calls are TRBV10-3 and TRBJ2-3; D may be TRBD1 (6 bases). V was cut by 0 bases and J by 7 bases, with 14 bases left in between. The CDR3 consists of 15 residues. CDR1 is ENHRY, CDR2 SYGVKD, per germline. The CDR3 coding sequence is TGTGCCATCAGTGAGTCGGACAGATCTCGAAATACGCAGTATTTT. Translation gives CAISESDRSRNTQYF.

This clone was detected a few times. The CDR3 DNA is TGCGCCAGCAGCCAAGACGCGACAGGGGGTAACTATGGCTACACCTTC. Translation gives CASSQDATGGNYGYTF. The chain carries TRBV4-3 and TRBJ1-2; the match to TRBD1 covers 9 bases. J lost 1 base, V lost 0 bases, and 3 bases had no gene match. The CDR3 has 16 amino acids. The germline V gene encodes CDR1 LGHNA and CDR2 YSLEER.

This chain joins TRBV5-1 and TRBJ2-5; TRBD1 aligns across 9 bases. V lost 4 bases, J lost 5 bases, and 18 bases stayed unmatched. Germline V gene sequence: CDR1 SGHRS, CDR2 YFSETQ. The CDR3 sequence is 18 residues long. CDR3 amino acids: CASSINHPGQGLVETQYF. The DNA for the CDR3 is TGCGCCAGCAGCATTAACCATCCGGGACAGGGTCTTGTGGAGACCCAGTACTTC.

A remark on this clone: A read error may account for a junction end that differs from germline. This chain links TRBV7-9 with TRBJ2-5; 8 nucleotides line up with TRBD2. The CDR3 runs 17 residues. Germline assignment: CDR1 SEHNR and CDR2 FQNEAQ (reference sequence). This CDR3 is CSSSPLSGGGGLETQYF. The CDR3 bases are TGTTCCAGCAGCCCCCTCAGCGGGGGCGGCGGGCTGGAGACCCAGTACTTC.

V and J are TRBV5-6 and TRBJ2-1; 10 bases are shared with TRBD2. CDR3 size: 15 residues. CDR1 and CDR2 (germline): SGHDT, YYEEEE. Trimming at V came to 1 base and at J to 6 bases, leaving 4 bases not matched to a gene. The CDR3 protein is CASSLTSGASNEQFF. The CDR3 DNA sequence: TGTGCCAGCAGCTTGACTAGCGGGGCAAGCAATGAGCAGTTCTTC.

V and J are TRBV19 and TRBJ2-2; 7 nucleotides agree with TRBD1. The germline CDR1 and CDR2 sequences are LNHDA and SQIVND (reference sequence). The V segment lost 10 bases and the J segment 0 bases; nucleotides outside the gene matches: 11. The CDR3 consists of 16 residues. The DNA for the CDR3 is TGTGCCACTAACCCGACAGGGCGGACGAACACCGGGGAGCTGTTTTTT. It encodes CATNPTGRTNTGELFF.

This clone occurred once. The CDR3 DNA follows: TGTGCCAGCAGTTCGCTCGGGGGGCGGTACAATGAGCAGTTCTTC. Encoded protein: CASSSLGGRYNEQFF. The chain links TRBV6-5 to TRBJ2-1, with D possibly TRBD2 on 7 matching bases. Germline assignment: CDR1 MNHEY and CDR2 SVGAGI. V lost 4 bases and J 4 bases, leaving 14 bases between the germline ends. CDR3 size: 15 residues.

This clone has just a few counts. This chain links TRBV2 with TRBJ1-5; the match to TRBD1 covers 9 bases. The CDR3 runs 14 residues. The germline CDR1 and CDR2 sequences are SNHLY and FYNNEI. The V segment lost 6 bases and the J segment 6 bases; nucleotides outside the gene matches: 6. CDR3 sequence: CASRGDRESQPQHF. The CDR3, as DNA: TGTGCCAGCAGAGGGGACAGGGAGAGTCAGCCCCAGCATTTT.